This TCR beta chain was profiled in a study of long-term antiretroviral therapy in people with HIV. About the study: Samples from the earliest time points predate the 2015 immediate-ART recommendation by about a decade. Points from the study as a whole: Post-treatment diversity went higher with ART but stayed below transplant donor controls.

Samples were assayed with immunoSEQ v3.0 at survey level. In sequencing, about 40,000-55,000 T-cell genomes per sample were targeted. Method: immunoSEQ multiplex PCR; TCRdb's copy keeps in-frame clones and lacks some. The sample includes under 5,500 clones, around nine tenths of them seen just once. About this clone itself: Its antigen is not identified.

The V end was cut by 3 bases, the J end by 5 bases, with 8 bases between. Germline CDR1 reads LNHDA; CDR2 reads SQIVND (reference sequence). This CDR3 has 13 amino acids. Participants who had HIV were, without exception, treated in the United States. The chain combines TRBV19 with TRBJ1-3, with a possible D match to TRBD1 (5 bases). The clonotype comes from a woman aged 50 to 65 with HIV. This sample comprised unsorted PBMCs, obtained 1.3 years after starting antiretroviral therapy. The CDR3 DNA sequence: TGTGCCAGTAGTATTCAGGGCCGAAACACCATATATTTT. It translates to CASSIQGRNTIYF. The whole variable domain, filled in from reference TRBV19 and TRBJ1-3, reads DGGITQSPKYLFRKEGQNVTLSCEQNLNHDAMYWYRQDPGQGLRLIYYSQIVNDFQKGDIAEGYSVSREKKESFPLTVTSAQKNPTAFYLCASSIQGRNTIYFGEGSWLTVV.